These 11 T cell receptor beta chains originate from one sample sequenced in a study of regulatory T cells in long-lasting Graves disease. CDR3-region Arm-PCR and iRepertoire HTBI primers produced the TCR beta libraries. TCRdb called the multiplex PCR reads again in MiXCR, with one record for every CDR3 protein. The profile shows hundreds of thousands of distinct CDR3 sequences, roughly 15% of them singletons. Time point noted: newly diagnosed GD, antithyroid drugs for less than 3 months. RNA isolated from PBMCs was used to make the TCR library. These data were also reused for a study on T cells in Graves' hyperthyroidism and ophthalmopathy.

This sample comprised peripheral blood mononuclear cells (PBMCs), obtained at new diagnosis, from a patient treated with antithyroid drugs. The receptors stem from a woman in her 30s with Graves disease.

Only a few counts were recorded for this clonotype. The chain links TRBV7-3 to TRBJ1-1, with D tentatively TRBD1 (6 bases). Germline CDR1 and CDR2: SGHTA and FQGTGA. The CDR3 is 20 residues long. Deletions cut 1 base from V and 4 bases from J, with 28 bases between. CDR3 protein: CASSLRPTGTRATEGTEAFF. The CDR3 DNA sequence: TGTGCCAGCAGCTTAAGGCCGACCGGGACAAGGGCCACTGAAGGCACTGAAGCTTTCTTT.

This clonotype was seen many times. The chain carries TRBV11-2 and TRBJ2-7, with 12 nucleotides matching TRBD2. The CDR3 runs 17 residues. The germline gives CDR1 SGHAT, CDR2 FQNNGV. Trimming at V came to 5 bases and at J to 2 bases, leaving 10 bases not matched to a gene. CDR3: CASSAWKASGRAYEQYF. CDR3 nucleotide sequence: TGTGCCAGCAGCGCCTGGAAGGCTAGCGGGAGGGCCTACGAGCAGTACTTC.

V and J are TRBV29-1 and TRBJ1-1; 10 nucleotides align to TRBD1. Germline lookup yields CDR1 SQVTM and CDR2 ANQGSEA. The junction had 6 bases not matched to a gene; V was cut back by 4 bases and J by 1 base. This CDR3 is built from 15 residues. The CDR3 protein is CSVADRGGGNTEAFF. CDR3 DNA sequence: TGCAGCGTTGCGGACAGGGGGGGGGGGAACACTGAAGCTTTCTTT.

The table lists this clonotype with a few counts. This sequence joins TRBV5-1 and TRBJ2-3; D remains ambiguous. Deletions cut 10 bases from V and 2 bases from J, with 11 bases between. The CDR3 runs to 12 residues. The V gene's germline CDR1 is SGHRS and CDR2 YFSETQ. The CDR3 nucleotides read TGCGCCTGCTCACTTCACACAGATACGCAGTATTTT. This encodes CACSLHTDTQYF. The full variable domain, completed using reference TRBV5-1 and TRBJ2-3, is KAGVTQTPRYLIKTRGQQVTLSCSPISGHRSVSWYQQTPGQGLQFLFEYFSETQRNKGNFPGRFSGRQFSNSRSEMNVSTLELGDSALYLCACSLHTDTQYFGPGTRLTVL.

This clonotype appeared many times. The genes are TRBV7-2 and TRBJ2-7; D ambiguous. Per germline, CDR1 SGHTA and CDR2 FQGNSA. Trimming removed 1 base at V and 0 bases at J, with 10 bases between. The CDR3 sequence is 15 residues long. CDR3 amino acids: CASSLGAASSYEQYF. In DNA, the CDR3 is TGTGCCAGCAGCTTAGGAGCCGCTAGCTCCTACGAGCAGTACTTC.

J is TRBJ2-1 and V is TRBV6-1; D is uncertain. Trimming shortened V by 6 bases and J by 0 bases, and 6 bases separated the two germline ends. The germline CDR1 and CDR2 sequences are MNHNS and SASEGT. CDR3 length: 13 amino acids. CDR3 sequence (DNA): TGTGCCAGCAGGTTGCGCTCCTACAATGAGCAGTTCTTC. It is translated as CASRLRSYNEQFF.

Notes on this clonotype: Given a much more abundant clone one base away, this may be a read error. J is TRBJ1-3 and V is TRBV12-3 or TRBV12-4; no reliable D call. Trimming cost V 7 bases and J 0 bases, with 13 bases left between them. The length of the CDR3 is 15 residues. CDR3 nucleotide sequence: TGTGCCAGCACCAGTGAGTTTGTCTCTGGAAACACCATATATTTT. Amino acid sequence: CASTSEFVSGNTIYF.

This clonotype came up a few times. This may be a read error, as it is one base from a much larger clone. The chain couples TRBV27 to TRBJ1-4; no firm D call. The germline V gene has CDR1 MNHEY and CDR2 SMNVEV (reference sequence). CDR3 length: 15 residues. The V gene lost 5 bases and the J gene lost 0 bases, with 10 bases spanning the gap. The CDR3 loop is CASSLAPTTNEKLFF. DNA for the CDR3: TGTGCCAGCAGTCTAGCGCCAACAACTAATGAAAAACTGTTTTTT. The full variable domain, rest sourced from reference TRBV27 and TRBJ1-4, is EAQVTQNPRYLITVTGKKLTVTCSQNMNHEYMSWYRQDPGLGLRQIYYSMNVEVTDKGDVPEGYKVSRKEKRNFPLILESPSPNQTSLYFCASSLAPTTNEKLFFGSGTQLSVL.

This clonotype has just a few counts. This chain joins TRBV30 and TRBJ2-1, with 8 nucleotides matching TRBD2. The germline CDR1 and CDR2 sequences are GTSNPN and SVGIG (reference sequence). With 4 bases clipped from V and 10 bases from J, the junction kept 6 bases outside the gene matches. The CDR3 extends over 12 amino acids. CDR3: CAWTSGSSEQFF. CDR3 DNA: TGTGCCTGGACCAGCGGGAGTTCGGAGCAGTTCTTC.

The chain uses TRBV6-1 and TRBJ1-6, with unresolved D. The CDR3 totals 13 residues. Germline-derived CDR1 and CDR2 are MNHNS and SASEGT. Trimming took 5 bases from V and 8 from J, leaving 10 bases between them. The CDR3 spells CASSTTTDSPLHF. CDR3 in DNA: TGTGCCAGCAGTACAACGACGGATTCACCCCTCCACTTT.

The V and J genes are TRBV6-2 or TRBV6-3 and TRBJ1-1; D is unclear. The CDR3 extends over 14 amino acids. The V gene's germline CDR1 is MNHEY and CDR2 SVGEGT. With 4 bases removed from V and 5 bases from J, the gap between germline ends came to 14 bases. The DNA of the CDR3 is TGTGCCAGCAGTTCAGGCGGCGGTAGAACTGAAGCTTTCTTT. It codes for CASSSGGGRTEAFF.